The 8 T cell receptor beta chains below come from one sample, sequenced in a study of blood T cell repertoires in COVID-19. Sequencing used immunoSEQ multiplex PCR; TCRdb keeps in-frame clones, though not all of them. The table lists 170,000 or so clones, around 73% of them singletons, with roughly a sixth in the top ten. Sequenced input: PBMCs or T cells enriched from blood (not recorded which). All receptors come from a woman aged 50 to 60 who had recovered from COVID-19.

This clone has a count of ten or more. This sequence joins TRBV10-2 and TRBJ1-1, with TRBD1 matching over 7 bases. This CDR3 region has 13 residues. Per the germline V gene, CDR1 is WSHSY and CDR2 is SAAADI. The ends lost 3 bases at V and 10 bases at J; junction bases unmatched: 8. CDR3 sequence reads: CASSDPTGAGAFF. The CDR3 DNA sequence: TGCGCCAGCAGTGACCCCACAGGGGCGGGAGCTTTCTTT.

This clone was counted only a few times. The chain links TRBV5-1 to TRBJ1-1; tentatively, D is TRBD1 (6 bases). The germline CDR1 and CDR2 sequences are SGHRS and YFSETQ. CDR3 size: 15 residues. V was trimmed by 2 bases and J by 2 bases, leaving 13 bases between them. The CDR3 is CASSFPTGENTEAFF. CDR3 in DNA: TGCGCCAGCAGCTTCCCGACAGGAGAAAACACTGAAGCTTTCTTT.

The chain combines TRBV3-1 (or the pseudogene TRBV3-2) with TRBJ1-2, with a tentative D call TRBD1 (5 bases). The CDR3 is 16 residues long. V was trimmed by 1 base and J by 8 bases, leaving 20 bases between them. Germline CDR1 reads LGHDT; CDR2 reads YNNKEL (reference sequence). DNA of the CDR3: TGTGCCAGCAGCCAAGCGTTGGGCAGGGCCGTACCGGGCTACACCTTC. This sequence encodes CASSQALGRAVPGYTF.

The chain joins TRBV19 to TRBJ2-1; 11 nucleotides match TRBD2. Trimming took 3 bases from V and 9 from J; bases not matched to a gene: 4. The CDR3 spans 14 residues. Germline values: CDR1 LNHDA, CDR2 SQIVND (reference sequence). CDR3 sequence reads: CASSMASGRIEQFF. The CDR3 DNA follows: TGTGCCAGTAGTATGGCTAGCGGGAGGATTGAGCAGTTCTTC.

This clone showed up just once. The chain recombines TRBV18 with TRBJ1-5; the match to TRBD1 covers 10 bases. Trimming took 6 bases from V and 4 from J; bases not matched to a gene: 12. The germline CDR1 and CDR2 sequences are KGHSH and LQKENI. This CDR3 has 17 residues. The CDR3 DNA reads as TGTGCCAGCTCCCGGTATCACGGACAGGGGGTAAATCAGCCCCAGCATTTT. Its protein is CASSRYHGQGVNQPQHF.

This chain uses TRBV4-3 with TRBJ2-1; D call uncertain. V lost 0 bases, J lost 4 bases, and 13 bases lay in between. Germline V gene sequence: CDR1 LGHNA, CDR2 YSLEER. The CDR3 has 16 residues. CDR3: CASSQDLEFGYNEQFF. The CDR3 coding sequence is TGCGCCAGCAGCCAAGATTTGGAATTCGGGTACAATGAGCAGTTCTTC.

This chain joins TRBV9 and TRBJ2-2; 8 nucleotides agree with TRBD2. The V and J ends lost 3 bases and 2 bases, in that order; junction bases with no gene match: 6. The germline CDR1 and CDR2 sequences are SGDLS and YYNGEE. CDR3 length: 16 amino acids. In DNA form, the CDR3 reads TGTGCCAGCAGCGATCGGGAGGGGCTAAACACCGGGGAGCTGTTTTTT. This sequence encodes CASSDREGLNTGELFF.

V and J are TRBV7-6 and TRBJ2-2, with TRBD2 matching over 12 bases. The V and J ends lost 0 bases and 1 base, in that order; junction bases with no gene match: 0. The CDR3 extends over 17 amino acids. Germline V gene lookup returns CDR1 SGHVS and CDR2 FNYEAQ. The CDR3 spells CASSLATSGRNTGELFF. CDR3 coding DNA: TGTGCCAGCAGCTTAGCGACTAGCGGGAGGAACACCGGGGAGCTGTTTTTT.